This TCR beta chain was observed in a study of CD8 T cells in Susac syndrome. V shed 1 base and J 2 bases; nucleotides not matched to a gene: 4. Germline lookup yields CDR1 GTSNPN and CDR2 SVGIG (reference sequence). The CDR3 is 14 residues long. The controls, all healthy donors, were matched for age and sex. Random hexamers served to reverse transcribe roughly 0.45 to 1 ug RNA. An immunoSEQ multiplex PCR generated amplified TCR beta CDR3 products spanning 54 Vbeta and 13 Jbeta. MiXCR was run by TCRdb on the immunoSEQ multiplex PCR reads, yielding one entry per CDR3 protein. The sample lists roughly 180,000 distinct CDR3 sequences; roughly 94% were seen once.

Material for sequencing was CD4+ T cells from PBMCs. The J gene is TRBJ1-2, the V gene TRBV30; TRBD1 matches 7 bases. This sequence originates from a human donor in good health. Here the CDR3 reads CAWSGDSYNYGYTF. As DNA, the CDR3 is TGTGCCTGGAGTGGGGACAGCTACAACTATGGCTACACCTTC.